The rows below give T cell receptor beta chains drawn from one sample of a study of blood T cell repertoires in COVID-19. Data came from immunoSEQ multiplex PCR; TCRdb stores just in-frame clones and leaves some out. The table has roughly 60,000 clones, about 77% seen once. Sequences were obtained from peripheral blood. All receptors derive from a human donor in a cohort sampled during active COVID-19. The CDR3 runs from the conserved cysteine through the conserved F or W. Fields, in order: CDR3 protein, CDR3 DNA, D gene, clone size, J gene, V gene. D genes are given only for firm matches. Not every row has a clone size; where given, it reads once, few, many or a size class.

CASSQAPQGLGWNTGELFF TGTGCCAGCAGCCAAGCCCCACAGGGCTTGGGATGGAACACCGGGGAGCTGTTTTTT - - TRBJ2-2 TRBV3-1/TRBV3-2
CASSSERSNQPQHF TGTGCCAGTAGTAGCGAACGTAGCAATCAGCCCCAGCATTTT - - TRBJ1-5 TRBV19
CAWSVPGYAYGYTF TGTGCCTGGAGTGTGCCAGGGTATGCCTATGGCTACACCTTC - - TRBJ1-2 TRBV30
CASSPSVGRGINEQYF TGTGCCAGCAGCCCCTCGGTGGGCAGGGGGATAAACGAGCAGTACTTC TRBD1 - TRBJ2-7 TRBV7-2
CASSGRGGNQPQHF TGTGCCAGCAGTGGCAGAGGCGGCAATCAGCCCCAGCATTTT - once TRBJ1-5 TRBV2
CASSLGAGHNTGELFF TGCGCCAGCAGCTTGGGAGCGGGACATAACACCGGGGAGCTGTTTTTT - - TRBJ2-2 TRBV5-1
CASSLGTGSDTQYF TGTGCCAGCAGCCTTGGGACAGGTTCAGATACGCAGTATTTT TRBD1 - TRBJ2-3 TRBV4-2
CASSPRLAGGTDTQYF TGTGCCAGCTCACCGAGACTAGCGGGGGGCACAGATACGCAGTATTTT TRBD2 - TRBJ2-3 TRBV18
CASSEAANYGYTF TGCGCCAGCAGTGAGGCTGCGAACTATGGCTACACCTTC - few TRBJ1-2 TRBV10-1
CAWSVRQPNQPQHF TGTGCCTGGAGTGTACGACAGCCAAATCAGCCCCAGCATTTT - - TRBJ1-5 TRBV30
CASSVRERTGELFF TGTGCCAGCAGCGTCAGGGAAAGGACCGGGGAGCTGTTTTTT - - TRBJ2-2 TRBV9
CASSVTGSFTDTQYF TGTGCCAGCAGCGTAACAGGGTCGTTCACAGATACGCAGTATTTT - - TRBJ2-3 TRBV9
CASSSDSGRSNTGELFF TGTGCCAGCAGCTCCGATAGCGGGAGGTCCAACACCGGGGAGCTGTTTTTT TRBD2 - TRBJ2-2 TRBV7-2
CASSNRQGARGNTIYF TGTGCCAGCAGCAACCGACAGGGGGCGAGAGGAAACACCATATATTTT TRBD1 - TRBJ1-3 TRBV7-2
CASSLPPGFGGYTF TGTGCCAGCAGCCTTCCTCCGGGTTTTGGGGGCTACACCTTC - - TRBJ1-2 TRBV7-2
CASSLILGQGLQETQYF TGTGCCAGCAGCTTGATTCTGGGACAGGGTCTGCAAGAGACCCAGTACTTC TRBD1 - TRBJ2-5 TRBV5-6
CASSQDLLSRTGKNEQFF TGTGCCAGCAGCCAAGATTTGTTAAGCCGGACAGGGAAAAATGAGCAGTTCTTC TRBD1 few TRBJ2-1 TRBV3-1/TRBV3-2
CASTLTGVAIAPQHF TGTGCCAGTACCCTGACAGGGGTCGCCATTGCGCCCCAGCATTTT TRBD1 - TRBJ1-5 TRBV19